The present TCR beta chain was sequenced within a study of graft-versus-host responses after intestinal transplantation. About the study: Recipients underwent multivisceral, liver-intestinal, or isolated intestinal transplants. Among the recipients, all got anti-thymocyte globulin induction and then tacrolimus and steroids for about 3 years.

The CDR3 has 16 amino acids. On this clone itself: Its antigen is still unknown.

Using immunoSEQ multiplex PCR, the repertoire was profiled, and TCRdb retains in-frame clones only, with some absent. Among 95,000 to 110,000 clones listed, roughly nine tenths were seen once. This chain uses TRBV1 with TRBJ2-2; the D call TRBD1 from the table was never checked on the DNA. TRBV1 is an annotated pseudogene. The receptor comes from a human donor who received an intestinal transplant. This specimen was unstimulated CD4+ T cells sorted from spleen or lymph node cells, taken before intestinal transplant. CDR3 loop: CTSSQDQGVGTGELFF. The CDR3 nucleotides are TGCACCAGCAGCCAGGATCAGGGGGTAGGGACCGGGGAGCTGTTTTTT.